This entry describes one TCR beta chain. This sample is part of a study of blood T cells in healthy people across ages. Then a second PCR, running roughly 7 to 11 cycles, was carried out with a sample-barcoded 5' primer and a J-beta primer mix. In TCRdb, the 5' RACE reads were re-called with MiXCR into one record per CDR3 protein. The sample comprises hundreds of thousands of distinct CDR3 sequences, around three fifths of which are singletons, and around 25% rests with the top ten. The CDR3 is 17 residues long. Per germline, CDR1 SGDLS and CDR2 YYNGEE. Trimming removed 1 base from V and 3 bases from J, with 19 bases in between.

The chain carries TRBV9 and TRBJ1-1; D possibly corresponds to TRBD1 (6 bases). The specimen sequenced was blood. This TCR came from a man in his forties or fifties in good health. In DNA, the CDR3 is TGTGCCAGCAGCGTACGGGGGTCGGGGGCCGGTGACACTGAAGCTTTCTTT. Protein product: CASSVRGSGAGDTEAFF. Filled out from reference TRBV9 and TRBJ1-1, the complete variable domain reads DSGVTQTPKHLITATGQRVTLRCSPRSGDLSVYWYQQSLDQGLQFLIQYYNGEERAKGNILERFSAQQFPDLHSELNLSSLELGDSALYFCASSVRGSGAGDTEAFFGQGTRLTVV.